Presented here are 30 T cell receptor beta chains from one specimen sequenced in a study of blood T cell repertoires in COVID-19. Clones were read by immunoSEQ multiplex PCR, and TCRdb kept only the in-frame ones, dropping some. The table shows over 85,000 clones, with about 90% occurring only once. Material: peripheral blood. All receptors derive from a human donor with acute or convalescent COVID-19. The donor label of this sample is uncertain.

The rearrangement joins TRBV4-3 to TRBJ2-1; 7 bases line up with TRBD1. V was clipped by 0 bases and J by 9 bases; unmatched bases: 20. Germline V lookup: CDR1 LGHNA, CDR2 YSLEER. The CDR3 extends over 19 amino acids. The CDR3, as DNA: TGCGCCAGCAGCCAAGATAGTTTTAAGTCCCACAGGGGTGAGGTTGAGCAGTTCTTC. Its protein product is CASSQDSFKSHRGEVEQFF.

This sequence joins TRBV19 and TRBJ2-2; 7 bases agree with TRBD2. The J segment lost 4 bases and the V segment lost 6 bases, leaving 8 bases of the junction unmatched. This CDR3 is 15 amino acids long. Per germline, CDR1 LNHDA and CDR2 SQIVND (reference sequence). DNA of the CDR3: TGTGCCAGTAGGGGTGGTAGGGAGGGCACCGGGGAGCTGTTTTTT. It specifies CASRGGREGTGELFF.

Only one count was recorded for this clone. In DNA, the CDR3 is TGTGCCAGCAGTACACTTCCGGGACAGGGTCCTCAGCCCCAGCATTTT. It yields the protein CASSTLPGQGPQPQHF. The V call is TRBV7-8, the J call TRBJ1-5; 9 bases align to TRBD1. The germline V gene has CDR1 SGHVS and CDR2 FQNEAQ. J lost 6 bases, V lost 6 bases, and 12 bases had no gene match. The CDR3 contains 16 residues.

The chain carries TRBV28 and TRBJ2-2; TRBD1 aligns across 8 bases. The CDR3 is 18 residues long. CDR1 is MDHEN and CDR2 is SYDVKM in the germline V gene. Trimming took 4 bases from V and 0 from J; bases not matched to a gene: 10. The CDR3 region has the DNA TGTGCCAGCAGTTCGATTTTTCGGACAGGGCCGAACACCGGGGAGCTGTTTTTT. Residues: CASSSIFRTGPNTGELFF.

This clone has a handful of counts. As DNA, the CDR3 is TGTGCCACCAGTGACCCGACTAGTGGCAATGAGCAGTTCTTC. It codes for CATSDPTSGNEQFF. The chain links TRBV24-1 to TRBJ2-1; weak D call: TRBD2 (6 bases). V gave up 4 bases and J gave up 6 bases, with 12 bases separating them. Germline CDR1 and CDR2: KGHDR and SFDVKD. This CDR3 region has 14 residues.

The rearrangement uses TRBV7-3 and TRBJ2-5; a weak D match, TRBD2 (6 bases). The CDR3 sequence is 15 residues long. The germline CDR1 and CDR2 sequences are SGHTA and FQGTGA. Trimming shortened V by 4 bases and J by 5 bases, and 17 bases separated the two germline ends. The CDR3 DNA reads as TGTGCCAGCAGCTATGGCCCTGGCGCGGGGGAGACCCAGTACTTC. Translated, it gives CASSYGPGAGETQYF. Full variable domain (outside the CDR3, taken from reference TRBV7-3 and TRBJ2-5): GAGVSQTPSNKVTEKGKYVELRCDPISGHTALYWYRQSLGQGPEFLIYFQGTGAADDSGLPNDRFFAVRPEGSVSTLKIQRTERGDSAVYLCASSYGPGAGETQYFGPGTRLLVL.

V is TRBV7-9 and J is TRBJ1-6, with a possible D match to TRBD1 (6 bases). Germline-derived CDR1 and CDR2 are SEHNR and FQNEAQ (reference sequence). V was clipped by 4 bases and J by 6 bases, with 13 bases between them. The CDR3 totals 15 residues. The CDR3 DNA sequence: TGTGCCAGCAGCTCCGGGGGGGCCGGTAATTCACCCCTCCACTTT. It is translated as CASSSGGAGNSPLHF.

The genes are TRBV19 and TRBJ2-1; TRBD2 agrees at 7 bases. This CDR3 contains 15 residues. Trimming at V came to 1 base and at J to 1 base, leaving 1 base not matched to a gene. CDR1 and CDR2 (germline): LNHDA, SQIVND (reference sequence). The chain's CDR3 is CASSIGGGSYNEQFF. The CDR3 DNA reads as TGTGCCAGTAGTATAGGCGGGGGTTCCTACAATGAGCAGTTCTTC.

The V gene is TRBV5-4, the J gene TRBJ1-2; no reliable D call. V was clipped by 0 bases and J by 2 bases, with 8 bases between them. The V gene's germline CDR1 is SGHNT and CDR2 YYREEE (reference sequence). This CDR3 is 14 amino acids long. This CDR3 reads CASSLAGENYGYTF. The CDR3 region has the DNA TGTGCCAGCAGCTTGGCAGGCGAAAACTATGGCTACACCTTC.

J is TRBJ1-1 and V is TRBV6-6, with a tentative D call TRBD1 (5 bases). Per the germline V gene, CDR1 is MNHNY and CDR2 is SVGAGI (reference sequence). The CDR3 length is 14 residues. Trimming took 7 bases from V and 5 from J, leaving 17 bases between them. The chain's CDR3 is CASNGRTQGTEAFF. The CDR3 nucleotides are TGTGCCAGCAATGGGAGGACACAAGGGACTGAAGCTTTCTTT.

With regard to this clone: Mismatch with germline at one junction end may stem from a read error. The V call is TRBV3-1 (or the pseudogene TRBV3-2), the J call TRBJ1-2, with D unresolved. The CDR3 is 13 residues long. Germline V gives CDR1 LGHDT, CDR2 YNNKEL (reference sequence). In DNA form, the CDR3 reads TGTGCCAGCAGCCAATACTTACAGTATGGCTACGCCTTC. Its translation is CASSQYLQYGYAF.

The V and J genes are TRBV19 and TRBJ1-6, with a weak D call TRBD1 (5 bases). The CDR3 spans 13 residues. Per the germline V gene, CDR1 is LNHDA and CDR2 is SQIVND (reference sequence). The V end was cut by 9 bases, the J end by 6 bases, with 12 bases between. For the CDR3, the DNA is TGTGCCAGCAAAGGGGTACTTAATTCACCCCTCCACTTT. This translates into CASKGVLNSPLHF. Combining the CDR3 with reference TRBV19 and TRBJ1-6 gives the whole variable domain DGGITQSPKYLFRKEGQNVTLSCEQNLNHDAMYWYRQDPGQGLRLIYYSQIVNDFQKGDIAEGYSVSREKKESFPLTVTSAQKNPTAFYLCASKGVLNSPLHFGNGTRLTVT.

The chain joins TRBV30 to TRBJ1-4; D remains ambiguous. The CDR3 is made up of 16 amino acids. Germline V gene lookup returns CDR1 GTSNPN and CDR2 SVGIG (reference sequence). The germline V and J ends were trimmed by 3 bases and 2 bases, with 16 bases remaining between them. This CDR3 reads CAWSSPQAVTNEKLFF. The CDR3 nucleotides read TGTGCCTGGAGCTCCCCCCAGGCCGTCACTAATGAAAAACTGTTTTTT.

The CDR3 here is CASSVGTSGGTFSYEQYF. The CDR3 nucleotides are TGTGCCAGCAGCGTAGGGACTAGCGGGGGAACCTTCTCCTACGAGCAGTACTTC. The chain employs TRBV9 and TRBJ2-7; 13 nucleotides line up with TRBD2. The length of the CDR3 is 18 residues. Per germline, CDR1 SGDLS and CDR2 YYNGEE. With 0 bases clipped from V and 0 bases from J, the junction kept 6 bases outside the gene matches.

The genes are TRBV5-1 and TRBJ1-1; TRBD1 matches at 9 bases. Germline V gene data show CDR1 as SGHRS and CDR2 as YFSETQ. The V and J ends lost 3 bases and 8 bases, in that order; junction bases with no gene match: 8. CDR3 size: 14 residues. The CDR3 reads CASSSQGATTEAFF. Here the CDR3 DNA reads TGCGCCAGCAGCTCACAGGGGGCCACCACCGAAGCTTTCTTT.

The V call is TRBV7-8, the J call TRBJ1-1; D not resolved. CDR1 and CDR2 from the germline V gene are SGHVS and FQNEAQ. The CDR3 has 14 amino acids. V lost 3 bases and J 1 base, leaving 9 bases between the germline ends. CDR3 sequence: CASSLPLANTEAFF. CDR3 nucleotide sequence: TGTGCCAGCAGCTTGCCACTTGCGAACACTGAAGCTTTCTTT.

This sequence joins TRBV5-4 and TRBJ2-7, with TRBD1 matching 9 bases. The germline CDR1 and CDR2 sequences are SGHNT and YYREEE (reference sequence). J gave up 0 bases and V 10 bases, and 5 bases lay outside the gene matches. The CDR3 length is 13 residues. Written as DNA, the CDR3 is TGTGCCTTGTCGACAGGGGGCTCCTACGAGCAGTACTTC. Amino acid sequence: CALSTGGSYEQYF.

CDR3 in amino acids: CASSINRAAGNTIYF. Here the CDR3 DNA reads TGTGCCAGCAGTATCAACAGGGCGGCGGGAAACACCATATATTTT. The J gene is TRBJ1-3, the V gene TRBV27; D is perhaps TRBD1 (6 bases). Germline assignment: CDR1 MNHEY and CDR2 SMNVEV (reference sequence). The V end was cut by 5 bases, the J end by 4 bases, with 15 bases between. The length of the CDR3 is 15 residues.

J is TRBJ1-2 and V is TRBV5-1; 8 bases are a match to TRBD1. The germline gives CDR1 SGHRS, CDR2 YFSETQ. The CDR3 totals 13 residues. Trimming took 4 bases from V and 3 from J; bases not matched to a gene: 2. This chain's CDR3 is CASSVTGDYGYTF. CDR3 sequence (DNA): TGCGCCAGCAGCGTGACAGGGGACTATGGCTACACCTTC.

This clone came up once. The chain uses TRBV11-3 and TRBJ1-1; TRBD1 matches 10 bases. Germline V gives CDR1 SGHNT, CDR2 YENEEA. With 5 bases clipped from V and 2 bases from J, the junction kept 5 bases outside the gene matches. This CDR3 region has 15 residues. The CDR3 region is CASSRETGGNTEAFF. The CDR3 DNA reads TGTGCCAGCAGCAGAGAGACAGGGGGCAACACTGAAGCTTTCTTT. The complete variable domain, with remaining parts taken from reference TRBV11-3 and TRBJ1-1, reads EAGVVQSPRYKIIEKKQPVAFWCNPISGHNTLYWYLQNLGQGPELLIRYENEEAVDDSQLPKDRFSAERLKGVDSTLKIQPAELGDSAVYLCASSRETGGNTEAFFGQGTRLTVV.

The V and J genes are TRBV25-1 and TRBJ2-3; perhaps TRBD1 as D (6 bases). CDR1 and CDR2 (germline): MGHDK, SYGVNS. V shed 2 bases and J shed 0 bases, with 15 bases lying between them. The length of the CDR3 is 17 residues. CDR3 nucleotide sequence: TGTGCCAGCAGTGAAATGTCCAGGGGCGCCAGCACAGATACGCAGTATTTT. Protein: CASSEMSRGASTDTQYF.

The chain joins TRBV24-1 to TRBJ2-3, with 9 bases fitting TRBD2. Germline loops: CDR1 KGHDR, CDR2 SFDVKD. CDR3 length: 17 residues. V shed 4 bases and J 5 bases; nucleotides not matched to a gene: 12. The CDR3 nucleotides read TGTGCCACCAGTGACAATAGCGGGGGAATAAACCTAGATACGCAGTATTTT. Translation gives CATSDNSGGINLDTQYF.

DNA for the CDR3: TGTGCCAGCAGACGGGACAGGGGAACCACAGATACGCAGTATTTT. Protein: CASRRDRGTTDTQYF. The chain links TRBV6-5 to TRBJ2-3, with 10 bases that match TRBD1. The V segment lost 6 bases and the J segment 2 bases; nucleotides outside the gene matches: 5. Germline V gene sequence: CDR1 MNHEY, CDR2 SVGAGI. The CDR3 covers 15 residues.

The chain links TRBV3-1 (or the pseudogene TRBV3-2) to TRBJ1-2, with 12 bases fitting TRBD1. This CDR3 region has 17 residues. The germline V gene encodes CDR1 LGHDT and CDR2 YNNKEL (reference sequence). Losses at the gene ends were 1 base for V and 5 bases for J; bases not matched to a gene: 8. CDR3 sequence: CASSQAAGTGGVYGYTF. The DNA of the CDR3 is TGTGCCAGCAGCCAAGCGGCCGGGACAGGGGGCGTATATGGCTACACCTTC.

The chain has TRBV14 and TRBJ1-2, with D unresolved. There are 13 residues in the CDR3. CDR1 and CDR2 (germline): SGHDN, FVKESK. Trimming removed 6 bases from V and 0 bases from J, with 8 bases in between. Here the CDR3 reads CASSSGTNYGYTF. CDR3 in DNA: TGTGCCAGCAGTTCCGGGACTAACTATGGCTACACCTTC.

The CDR3: CASSLRGTGFNGELFF. CDR3 DNA: TGTGCCAGCAGCTTACGCGGGACAGGGTTTAACGGGGAGCTGTTTTTT. V gene TRBV7-3 combines with J gene TRBJ2-2, with 9 bases lining up with TRBD1. CDR3 length equals 16 residues. V lost 2 bases to trimming and J lost 7 bases; unmatched junction nucleotides: 8. The germline V gene encodes CDR1 SGHTA and CDR2 FQGTGA.

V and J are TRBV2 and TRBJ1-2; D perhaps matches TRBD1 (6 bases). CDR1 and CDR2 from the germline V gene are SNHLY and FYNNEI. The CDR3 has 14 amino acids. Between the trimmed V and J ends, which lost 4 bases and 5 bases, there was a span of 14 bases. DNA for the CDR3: TGTGCCAGCAGTGGCGAGGGCAGGGGATATGGCTACACCTTC. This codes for CASSGEGRGYGYTF.

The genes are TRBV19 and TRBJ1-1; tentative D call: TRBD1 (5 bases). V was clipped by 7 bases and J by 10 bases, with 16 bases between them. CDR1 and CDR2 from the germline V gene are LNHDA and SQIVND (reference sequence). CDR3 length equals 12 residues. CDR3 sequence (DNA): TGTGCCAGTACAAACCCGGGACTAGGAGCTTTCTTT. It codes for CASTNPGLGAFF.

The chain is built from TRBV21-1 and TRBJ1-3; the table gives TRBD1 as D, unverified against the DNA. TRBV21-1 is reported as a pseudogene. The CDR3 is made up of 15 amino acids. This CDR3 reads CASSTGHPRRNTIYF. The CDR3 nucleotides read TGTGCCAGCAGCACAGGGCACCCCAGAAGGAACACCATATATTTT.

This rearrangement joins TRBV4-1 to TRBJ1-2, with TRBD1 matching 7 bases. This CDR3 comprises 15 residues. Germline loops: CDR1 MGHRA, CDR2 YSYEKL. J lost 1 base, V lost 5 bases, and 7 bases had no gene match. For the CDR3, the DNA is TGCGCCAGCAGCATTAGGGACAGCAATAACTATGGCTACACCTTC. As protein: CASSIRDSNNYGYTF.